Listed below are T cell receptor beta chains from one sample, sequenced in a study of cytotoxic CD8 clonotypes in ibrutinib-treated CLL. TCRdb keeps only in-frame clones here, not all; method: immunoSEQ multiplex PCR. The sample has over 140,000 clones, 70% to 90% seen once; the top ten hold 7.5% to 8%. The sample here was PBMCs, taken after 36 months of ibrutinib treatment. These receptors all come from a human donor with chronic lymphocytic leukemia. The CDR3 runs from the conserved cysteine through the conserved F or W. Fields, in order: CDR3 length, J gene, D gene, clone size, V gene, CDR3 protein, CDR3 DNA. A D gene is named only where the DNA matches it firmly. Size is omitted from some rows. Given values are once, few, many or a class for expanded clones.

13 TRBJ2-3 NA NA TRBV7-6 CASSFRRADTQYF TGTGCCAGCAGCTTCAGAAGGGCAGATACGCAGTATTTT
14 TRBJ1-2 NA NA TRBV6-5 CATKPPGRVYGYTF TGTGCCACCAAACCCCCCGGACGGGTCTATGGCTACACCTTC
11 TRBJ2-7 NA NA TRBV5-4 CASSDNYEQYF TGTGCCAGCAGCGATAACTACGAGCAGTACTTC
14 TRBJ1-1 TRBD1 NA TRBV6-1 CASLWGQGYTEAFF TGTGCCAGCCTCTGGGGACAGGGTTACACTGAAGCTTTCTTT
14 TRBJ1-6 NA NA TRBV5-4 CASSQGTYNSPLHF TGTGCCAGCAGTCAAGGGACTTATAATTCACCCCTCCACTTT
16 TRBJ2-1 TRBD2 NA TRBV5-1 CASSPPGLAGEGEQFF TGCGCCAGCAGCCCCCCGGGACTAGCGGGTGAAGGGGAGCAGTTCTTC
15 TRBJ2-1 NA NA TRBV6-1 CASRRGAGVNNEQFF TGTGCCAGCAGGAGGGGGGCGGGAGTGAACAATGAGCAGTTCTTC
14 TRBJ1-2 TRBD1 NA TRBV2 CASRGQGVNYGYTF TGTGCCAGCAGGGGACAGGGAGTAAACTATGGCTACACCTTC
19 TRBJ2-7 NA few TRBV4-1 CASSQALIGGGRGMVEQYF TGCGCCAGCAGCCAAGCCTTGATAGGAGGGGGCAGGGGGATGGTCGAGCAGTACTTC
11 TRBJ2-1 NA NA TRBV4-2 CASSHLFAQFF TGTGCCAGCAGTCATTTGTTTGCGCAGTTCTTC
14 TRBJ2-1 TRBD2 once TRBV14 CASSQVSGRAEQFF TGTGCCAGCAGCCAAGTTAGCGGGAGGGCTGAGCAGTTCTTC
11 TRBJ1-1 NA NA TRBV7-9 CASSLVTEAFF TGTGCCAGCAGCTTAGTGACTGAAGCTTTCTTT
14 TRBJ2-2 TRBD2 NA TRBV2 CASSTSGASGELFF TGTGCCAGTTCGACTAGCGGGGCCTCCGGGGAGCTGTTTTTT
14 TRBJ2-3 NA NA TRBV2 CASSFGRGTDTQYF TGTGCCAGCAGTTTCGGTAGAGGCACAGATACGCAGTATTTT
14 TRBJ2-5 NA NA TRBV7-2 CASSLRRALETQYF TGTGCCAGCAGCTTAAGACGGGCCCTGGAGACCCAGTACTTC